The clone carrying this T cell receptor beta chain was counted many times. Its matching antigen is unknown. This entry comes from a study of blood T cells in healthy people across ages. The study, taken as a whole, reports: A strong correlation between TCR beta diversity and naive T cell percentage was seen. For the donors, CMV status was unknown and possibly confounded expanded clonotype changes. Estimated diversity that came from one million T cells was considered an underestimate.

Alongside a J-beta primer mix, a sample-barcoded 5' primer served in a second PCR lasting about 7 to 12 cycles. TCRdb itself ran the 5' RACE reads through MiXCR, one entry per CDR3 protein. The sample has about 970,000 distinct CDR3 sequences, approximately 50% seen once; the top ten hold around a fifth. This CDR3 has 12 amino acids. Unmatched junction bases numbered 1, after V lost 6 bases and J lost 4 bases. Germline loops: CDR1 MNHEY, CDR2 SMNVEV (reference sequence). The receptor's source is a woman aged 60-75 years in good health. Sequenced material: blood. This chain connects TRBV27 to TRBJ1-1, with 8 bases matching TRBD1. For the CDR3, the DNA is TGTGCCAGCAGACAGGGGGGCACTGAAGCTTTCTTT. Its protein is CASRQGGTEAFF.